These 31 T cell receptor beta chains were all obtained from the same sample, sequenced in a study of shared clonotypes between healthy human individuals. Assay: immunoSEQ multiplex PCR; the TCRdb copy retains only in-frame clones and omits some. Here the sample spans fewer than 1.8 million clones, approximately 98.5% being singletons. The sample taken for sequencing was naive CD4+ T cells sorted from blood. Subset: CD45RA+ positively selected. The receptors were gathered from a man in his thirties or forties in good health.

The V and J genes are TRBV27 and TRBJ1-1, with D unresolved. Per the germline V gene, CDR1 is MNHEY and CDR2 is SMNVEV (reference sequence). The CDR3 extends over 14 amino acids. Between the trimmed V and J ends, which lost 0 bases and 1 base, there was a span of 6 bases. This CDR3 reads CASSLSTKNTEAFF. CDR3 bases: TGTGCCAGCAGTTTATCGACGAAGAACACTGAAGCTTTCTTT.

This chain connects TRBV19 to TRBJ1-5, with TRBD1 identical over 9 bases. This CDR3 spans 17 amino acids. Losses at the gene ends were 4 bases for V and 5 bases for J; bases not matched to a gene: 12. Germline loops: CDR1 LNHDA, CDR2 SQIVND (reference sequence). CDR3: CASSTRLGQGNHQPQHF. The CDR3 DNA sequence: TGTGCCAGTAGTACCCGACTTGGACAGGGGAACCATCAGCCCCAGCATTTT. Variable domain in full (rest from reference TRBV19 and TRBJ1-5): DGGITQSPKYLFRKEGQNVTLSCEQNLNHDAMYWYRQDPGQGLRLIYYSQIVNDFQKGDIAEGYSVSREKKESFPLTVTSAQKNPTAFYLCASSTRLGQGNHQPQHFGDGTRLSIL.

V gene TRBV28 combines with J gene TRBJ2-3, with D perhaps matching TRBD1 (5 bases). The CDR3 spans 15 residues. V shed 6 bases and J shed 5 bases, with 18 bases lying between them. CDR1 and CDR2 (germline): MDHEN, SYDVKM. The CDR3 loop is CASRTFPQGRDTQYF. The CDR3 bases are TGTGCCAGCAGGACTTTTCCCCAGGGAAGAGATACGCAGTATTTT.

This rearrangement joins TRBV6-1 to TRBJ2-7, with TRBD2 identical over 11 bases. The germline V gene encodes CDR1 MNHNS and CDR2 SASEGT. This CDR3 has 14 amino acids. Trimming removed 8 bases from V and 6 bases from J; junction bases left unmatched: 9. The CDR3 region has the DNA TGTGCCAGCGGTTGGGGACTAGCGGAGCTCGAGCAGTACTTC. Protein product: CASGWGLAELEQYF.

The gene calls are TRBV11-2 and TRBJ1-1; D is undetermined. V was pared by 4 bases and J by 2 bases, with 11 bases between. The CDR3 totals 14 residues. In germline, CDR1 is SGHAT, CDR2 FQNNGV. CDR3 residues: CASSYQRANTEAFF. As DNA, the CDR3 is TGTGCCAGCAGCTACCAAAGGGCCAACACTGAAGCTTTCTTT.

The chain carries TRBV18 and TRBJ1-1; D may be TRBD1 (6 bases). Trimming shortened V by 1 base and J by 4 bases, and 28 bases separated the two germline ends. Germline V gene data show CDR1 as KGHSH and CDR2 as LQKENI. This CDR3 contains 20 residues. CDR3 region: CASSPLVVGRGAPGSTEAFF. The CDR3 DNA is TGTGCCAGCTCACCACTGGTTGTGGGCAGGGGTGCGCCCGGGAGCACTGAAGCTTTCTTT.

The CDR3 spells CASSPRTNEQFF. In nucleotides, the CDR3 is TGCGCCAGCAGCCCTAGGACAAATGAGCAGTTCTTC. The chain is built from TRBV5-1 and TRBJ2-1; the D gene is possibly TRBD1 (5 bases). Between the trimmed V and J ends, which lost 4 bases and 7 bases, there was a span of 9 bases. Germline values: CDR1 SGHRS, CDR2 YFSETQ. CDR3 length: 12 amino acids. The whole variable domain, remainder taken from reference TRBV5-1 and TRBJ2-1, is KAGVTQTPRYLIKTRGQQVTLSCSPISGHRSVSWYQQTPGQGLQFLFEYFSETQRNKGNFPGRFSGRQFSNSRSEMNVSTLELGDSALYLCASSPRTNEQFFGPGTRLTVL.

The sample holds one count of this clone. This chain uses TRBV18 with TRBJ2-1; 11 bases are shared with TRBD2. This CDR3 contains 19 residues. The germline gives CDR1 KGHSH, CDR2 LQKENI. Trimming took 1 base from V and 0 from J; bases not matched to a gene: 8. CDR3 in DNA: TGTGCCAGCTCACCACTTCCGCTAGCGGGAGGTTCCTCCTACAATGAGCAGTTCTTC. This gives the protein CASSPLPLAGGSSYNEQFF. Based on the CDR3 plus reference TRBV18 and TRBJ2-1, the full variable domain is NAGVMQNPRHLVRRRGQEARLRCSPMKGHSHVYWYRQLPEEGLKFMVYLQKENIIDESGMPKERFSAEFPKEGPSILRIQQVVRGDSAAYFCASSPLPLAGGSSYNEQFFGPGTRLTVL.

The genes are TRBV28 and TRBJ2-1, with 11 bases that match TRBD2. Losses at the gene ends were 5 bases for V and 4 bases for J; bases not matched to a gene: 7. CDR1 is MDHEN, CDR2 SYDVKM, per germline. This CDR3 is built from 16 residues. The CDR3 DNA sequence: TGTGCCAGCAGTGGAGGGACTAGCGGTGAATACAATGAGCAGTTCTTC. Protein product: CASSGGTSGEYNEQFF.

The chain carries TRBV27 and TRBJ2-1, with TRBD2 matching 7 bases. CDR3 size: 15 residues. Germline V CDR1 and CDR2: MNHEY, SMNVEV (reference sequence). With 2 bases clipped from V and 0 bases from J, the junction kept 1 base outside the gene matches. The CDR3 DNA is TGTGCCAGCAGTTTAGGGACTATCTCCTACAATGAGCAGTTCTTC. Encoded protein: CASSLGTISYNEQFF.

V usage is TRBV1 and J usage is TRBJ2-1; TRBD2, the table's D call, was not compared with the DNA. TRBV1 is a documented pseudogene. CDR3 length: 15 amino acids. This CDR3 is CTSSRTSGTDNEQFF. Written as DNA, the CDR3 is TGCACCAGCAGCCGGACTAGCGGGACAGACAATGAGCAGTTCTTC.

The chain is built from TRBV5-1 and TRBJ2-7, with 11 bases fitting TRBD1. The CDR3 has 14 amino acids. Losses at the gene ends were 5 bases for V and 5 bases for J; bases not matched to a gene: 6. Germline loops: CDR1 SGHRS, CDR2 YFSETQ. The CDR3 loop is CASSQGTGGNEQYF. CDR3 coding DNA: TGCGCCAGCAGTCAGGGGACAGGGGGGAACGAGCAGTACTTC.

The gene calls are TRBV7-2 and TRBJ2-1; the D gene is possibly TRBD1 (5 bases). The V end was cut by 5 bases, the J end by 4 bases, with 15 bases between. The CDR3 is made up of 15 amino acids. The germline V gene has CDR1 SGHTA and CDR2 FQGNSA. CDR3 residues: CASSQDRMGYNEQFF. The CDR3 nucleotides are TGTGCCAGCAGCCAAGACAGAATGGGATACAATGAGCAGTTCTTC. The variable domain in full, completed from reference TRBV7-2 and TRBJ2-1, reads GAGVSQSPSNKVTEKGKDVELRCDPISGHTALYWYRQSLGQGLEFLIYFQGNSAPDKSGLPSDRFSAERTGGSVSTLTIQRTQQEDSAVYLCASSQDRMGYNEQFFGPGTRLTVL.

The rearrangement links TRBV5-1 to TRBJ2-7; no firm D call. CDR1 is SGHRS and CDR2 is YFSETQ in the germline V gene. The CDR3 spans 12 residues. V lost 3 bases to trimming and J lost 3 bases, with 7 bases between them. The CDR3 DNA reads TGCGCCAGCAGCTCGGCTATCTACGAGCAGTACTTC. It yields the protein CASSSAIYEQYF.

The chain recombines TRBV18 with TRBJ2-1, with a weak D call TRBD1 (6 bases). Germline CDR1 and CDR2: KGHSH and LQKENI. The CDR3 runs to 16 residues. Trimming pared 6 bases from V and 2 bases from J, leaving 17 bases between. CDR3 in amino acids: CASSTWTEPAYNEQFF. For the CDR3, the DNA is TGTGCCAGCTCCACCTGGACAGAACCAGCCTACAATGAGCAGTTCTTC.

This chain uses TRBV2 with TRBJ2-1; D is undetermined. Germline CDR1 is SNHLY and CDR2 is FYNNEI. The CDR3 is 13 residues long. The V and J ends lost 8 bases and 4 bases respectively, with 12 bases between them. DNA for the CDR3: TGTGCCAGCGCCACTTTCGCTTACAATGAGCAGTTCTTC. This translates into CASATFAYNEQFF.

This clone is a singleton in its sample. The rearrangement links TRBV6-1 to TRBJ2-7; no clear D. Germline values: CDR1 MNHNS, CDR2 SASEGT. CDR3 length equals 14 residues. Deletions cut 2 bases from V and 4 bases from J, with 12 bases between. CDR3 protein: CASSEIDPIYEQYF. In DNA form, the CDR3 reads TGTGCCAGCAGTGAAATTGACCCGATTTACGAGCAGTACTTC.

The rearrangement links TRBV18 to TRBJ2-3; D gene unclear. V was pared by 3 bases and J by 3 bases, with 10 bases between. Per the germline V gene, CDR1 is KGHSH and CDR2 is LQKENI. This CDR3 has 14 residues. The CDR3 DNA is TGTGCCAGCTCACCGTACACGAAAACAGATACGCAGTATTTT. Protein sequence: CASSPYTKTDTQYF.

As regards this clone: The CDR3 does not end in the conserved phenylalanine or tryptophan, so this is likely a read error. Because the CDR3's place on the DNA is in doubt, the DNA is left out and the CDR3 is given as listed by TCRdb. The CDR3: CASSLATSGPAL. The rearrangement uses TRBV7-2 and TRBJ2-7; TRBD2, the D gene given by the table, was not confirmed from the DNA. The germline V gene encodes CDR1 SGHTA and CDR2 FQGNSA. The CDR3 contains 12 residues when both ends are counted.

The chain has TRBV5-1 and TRBJ2-3; TRBD2 matches at 15 bases. V shed 4 bases and J 7 bases; nucleotides not matched to a gene: 7. From germline, CDR1 is SGHRS and CDR2 YFSETQ. This CDR3 has 16 residues. As DNA, the CDR3 is TGCGCCAGCAGCCCGGGGGGACTAGCGGGAGGACATACGCAGTATTTT. Amino acid sequence: CASSPGGLAGGHTQYF.

V is TRBV19 and J is TRBJ1-2; 7 bases are shared with TRBD1. This CDR3 has 12 amino acids. Germline V gives CDR1 LNHDA, CDR2 SQIVND (reference sequence). Losses at the gene ends were 6 bases for V and 8 bases for J; bases not matched to a gene: 6. In DNA form, the CDR3 reads TGTGCCAGTAGCAGACAGGGCGGAGGCTACACCTTC. Its translation: CASSRQGGGYTF.

Here the CDR3 DNA reads TGTGCCAGCAGCCCGCCGAGCTCCTACAATGAGCAGTTCTTC. It translates to CASSPPSSYNEQFF. V and J are TRBV7-9 and TRBJ2-1; D gene uncertain. V shed 5 bases and J shed 0 bases, with 8 bases lying between them. This CDR3 spans 14 amino acids. Germline lookup yields CDR1 SEHNR and CDR2 FQNEAQ (reference sequence).

The V and J genes are TRBV25-1 and TRBJ1-1; weak D call: TRBD1 (5 bases). V was pared by 3 bases and J by 0 bases, with 11 bases between. The CDR3 is made up of 15 amino acids. CDR1 and CDR2 (germline): MGHDK, SYGVNS. The CDR3 sequence: CASSEPGTMNTEAFF. CDR3 in DNA: TGTGCCAGCAGTGAGCCCGGGACGATGAACACTGAAGCTTTCTTT.

The sample holds one count of this clone. This chain joins TRBV2 and TRBJ2-1; unclear D gene. CDR1 SNHLY and CDR2 FYNNEI come from the germline V gene. V shed 6 bases and J shed 5 bases, with 11 bases lying between them. This CDR3 has 13 residues. CDR3 residues: CASRELEDNEQFF. The CDR3 region has the DNA TGTGCCAGCAGGGAACTTGAGGACAATGAGCAGTTCTTC.

CDR3 region: CAISDREGHGYTF. CDR3 in DNA: TGTGCCATCAGTGACAGGGAAGGCCATGGCTACACCTTC. The rearrangement links TRBV10-3 to TRBJ1-2, with D possibly TRBD1 on 5 matching bases. This CDR3 has 13 residues. V was shortened by 3 bases and J by 6 bases, with 11 bases between the two germline ends. Germline V CDR1 and CDR2: ENHRY, SYGVKD.

The chain joins TRBV18 to TRBJ2-4; no clear D. The germline gives CDR1 KGHSH, CDR2 LQKENI. Between the trimmed V and J ends, which lost 6 bases and 6 bases, there was a span of 12 bases. There are 13 residues in the CDR3. CDR3 sequence (DNA): TGTGCCAGCTCCCTATATCAGCGAAACATTCAGTACTTC. The encoded protein is CASSLYQRNIQYF.

The rearrangement uses TRBV10-1 and TRBJ2-7; 7 bases align to TRBD2. This CDR3 region has 15 residues. Germline assignment: CDR1 WNHNN and CDR2 SYGVQD (reference sequence). With 3 bases clipped from V and 5 bases from J, the junction kept 10 bases outside the gene matches. This CDR3 reads CASSDSGSLADEQYF. CDR3 nucleotides: TGCGCCAGCAGTGATTCAGGTTCTCTAGCGGACGAGCAGTACTTC.

This clone has a single count. The chain couples TRBV6-6 to TRBJ2-5, with no clear D. Germline CDR1 is MNHNY and CDR2 is SVGAGI (reference sequence). The CDR3 is 15 residues long. V was pared by 0 bases and J by 2 bases, with 10 bases between. The CDR3 DNA sequence: TGTGCCAGCAGTTACTCCGAGCTGACTCAAGAGACCCAGTACTTC. Protein sequence: CASSYSELTQETQYF.

The V call is TRBV4-1, the J call TRBJ1-5; 11 positions match TRBD1. Germline-derived CDR1 and CDR2 are MGHRA and YSYEKL. This CDR3 is built from 19 residues. V trimming: 0 bases; J trimming: 0 bases; junction bases outside the gene matches: 7. CDR3 loop: CASSQEGQGARYSNQPQHF. The DNA for the CDR3 is TGCGCCAGCAGCCAAGAAGGACAGGGGGCGAGGTATAGCAATCAGCCCCAGCATTTT.

The rearrangement uses TRBV18 and TRBJ1-1; 10 bases match TRBD1. The J segment lost 6 bases and the V segment lost 4 bases, leaving 8 bases of the junction unmatched. CDR1 is KGHSH and CDR2 is LQKENI in the germline V gene. This CDR3 contains 15 residues. CDR3 bases: TGTGCCAGCTCACTCGGACAGGGGGTTTCCCCTGAAGCTTTCTTT. Translated: CASSLGQGVSPEAFF.

The rearrangement links TRBV10-2 to TRBJ2-3; TRBD2 matches at 9 bases. Per germline, CDR1 WSHSY and CDR2 SAAADI. Trimming took 6 bases from V and 0 from J; bases not matched to a gene: 1. This CDR3 is built from 14 residues. In DNA form, the CDR3 reads TGCGCCAGCAGCGGACTAGCGAGCACAGATACGCAGTATTTT. Translating gives CASSGLASTDTQYF.